This paragraph covers one TCR beta chain sequence. This sample was taken from a study of blood T cell repertoires in COVID-19. Across the study: T cells, B-cell-depleted T cells, or PBMCs provided the cDNA or gDNA that served as material.

The V and J ends lost 3 bases and 5 bases, in that order; junction bases with no gene match: 10. This CDR3 has 16 amino acids. CDR1 SGHRS and CDR2 YFSETQ come from the germline V gene. Here immunoSEQ multiplex PCR was the method, and the copy in TCRdb shows in-frame clones only, minus some. The sample consists of under 200,000 clones, 75% to 90% of them appearing once. The chain uses TRBV5-1 and TRBJ1-4; 7 bases are shared with TRBD1. The TCR comes from a man aged 55 to 70 with acute or convalescent COVID-19. The sequencing sample was made of peripheral blood. The CDR3 DNA sequence: TGCGCCAGCAGCTGGGCAGGGGGTAGGGTGAATGAAAAACTGTTTTTT. Protein sequence: CASSWAGGRVNEKLFF. The full variable domain, in which reference TRBV5-1 and TRBJ1-4 provide the parts outside the CDR3, is KAGVTQTPRYLIKTRGQQVTLSCSPISGHRSVSWYQQTPGQGLQFLFEYFSETQRNKGNFPGRFSGRQFSNSRSEMNVSTLELGDSALYLCASSWAGGRVNEKLFFGSGTQLSVL.